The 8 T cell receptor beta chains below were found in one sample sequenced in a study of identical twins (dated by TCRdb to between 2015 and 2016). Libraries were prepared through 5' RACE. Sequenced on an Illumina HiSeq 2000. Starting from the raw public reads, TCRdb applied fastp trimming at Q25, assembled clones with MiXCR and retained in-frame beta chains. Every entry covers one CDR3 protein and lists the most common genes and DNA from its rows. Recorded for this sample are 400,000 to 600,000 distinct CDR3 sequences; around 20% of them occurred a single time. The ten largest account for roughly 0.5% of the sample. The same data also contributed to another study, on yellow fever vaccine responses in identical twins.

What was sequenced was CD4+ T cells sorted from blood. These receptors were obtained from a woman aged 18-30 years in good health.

The DNA of the CDR3 is TGCGCCAGCAGCCAACTAGCGGGAGTCACCTACGAGCAGTACTTC. Translation gives CASSQLAGVTYEQYF. The chain carries TRBV4-1 and TRBJ2-7; TRBD2 agrees at 10 bases. J was trimmed by 2 bases and V by 2 bases; bases with no gene match: 3. From germline, CDR1 is MGHRA and CDR2 YSYEKL. This CDR3 has 15 residues.

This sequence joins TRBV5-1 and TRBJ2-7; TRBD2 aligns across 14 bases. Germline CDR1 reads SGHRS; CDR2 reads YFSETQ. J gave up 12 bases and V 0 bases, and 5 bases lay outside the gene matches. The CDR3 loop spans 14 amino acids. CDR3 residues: CASSLGGLAGETYF. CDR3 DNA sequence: TGCGCCAGCAGCTTGGGGGGACTAGCGGGAGAGACGTACTTC.

CDR3 amino acids: CAIKDLGHASEAFF. CDR3 nucleotides: TGTGCCATCAAAGACCTGGGACACGCCTCCGAAGCTTTCTTT. The chain couples TRBV10-3 to TRBJ1-1, with D perhaps TRBD1 (6 bases). The CDR3 contains 14 residues. V gave up 7 bases and J gave up 8 bases, with 20 bases separating them. Germline CDR1 reads ENHRY; CDR2 reads SYGVKD.

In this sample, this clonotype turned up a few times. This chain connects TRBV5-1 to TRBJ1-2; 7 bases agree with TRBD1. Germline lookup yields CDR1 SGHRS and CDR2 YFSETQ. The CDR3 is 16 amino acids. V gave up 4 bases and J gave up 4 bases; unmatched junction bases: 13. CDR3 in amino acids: CASSGDSLAPIYGYTF. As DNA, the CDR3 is TGCGCCAGCAGCGGGGACAGTCTAGCTCCCATCTATGGCTACACCTTC.

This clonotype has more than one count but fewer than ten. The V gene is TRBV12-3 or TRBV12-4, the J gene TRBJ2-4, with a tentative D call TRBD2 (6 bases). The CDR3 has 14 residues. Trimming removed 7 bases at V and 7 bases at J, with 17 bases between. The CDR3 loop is CASTQGGQGNIQYF. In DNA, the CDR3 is TGTGCCAGCACTCAGGGAGGACAAGGGAACATTCAGTACTTC.

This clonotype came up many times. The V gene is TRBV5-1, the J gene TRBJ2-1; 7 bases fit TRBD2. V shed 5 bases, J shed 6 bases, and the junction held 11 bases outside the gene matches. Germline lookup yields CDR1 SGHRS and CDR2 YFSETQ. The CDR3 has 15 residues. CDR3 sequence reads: CASSYTSVGGNEQFF. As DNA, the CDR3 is TGCGCCAGCAGTTATACTAGCGTTGGGGGCAATGAGCAGTTCTTC.

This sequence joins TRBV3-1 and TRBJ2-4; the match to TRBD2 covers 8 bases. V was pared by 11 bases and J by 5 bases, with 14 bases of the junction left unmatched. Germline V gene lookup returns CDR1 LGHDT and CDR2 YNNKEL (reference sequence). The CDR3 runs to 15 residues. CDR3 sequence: CASSPQRELENIQYF. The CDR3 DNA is TGTGCCTCCAGCCCCCAGCGGGAGTTGGAAAACATTCAGTACTTC.

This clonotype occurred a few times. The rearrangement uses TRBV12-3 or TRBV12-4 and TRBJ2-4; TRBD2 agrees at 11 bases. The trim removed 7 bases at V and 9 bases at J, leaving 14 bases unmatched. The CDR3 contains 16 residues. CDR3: CASTLGVTSGEGIQYF. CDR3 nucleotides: TGTGCCAGCACTCTAGGGGTGACTAGCGGGGAAGGCATTCAGTACTTC.